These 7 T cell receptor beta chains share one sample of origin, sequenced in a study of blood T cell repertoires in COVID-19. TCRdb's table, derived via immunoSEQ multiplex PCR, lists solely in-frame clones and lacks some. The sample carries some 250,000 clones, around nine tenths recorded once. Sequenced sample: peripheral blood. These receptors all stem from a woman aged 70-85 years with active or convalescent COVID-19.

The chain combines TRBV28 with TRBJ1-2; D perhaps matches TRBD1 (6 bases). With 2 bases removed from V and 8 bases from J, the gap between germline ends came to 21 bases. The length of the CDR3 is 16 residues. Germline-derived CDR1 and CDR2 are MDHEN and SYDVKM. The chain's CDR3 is CASSLGGAGTMGGYTF. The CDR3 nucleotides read TGTGCCAGCAGTTTAGGGGGGGCAGGGACTATGGGAGGCTACACCTTC.

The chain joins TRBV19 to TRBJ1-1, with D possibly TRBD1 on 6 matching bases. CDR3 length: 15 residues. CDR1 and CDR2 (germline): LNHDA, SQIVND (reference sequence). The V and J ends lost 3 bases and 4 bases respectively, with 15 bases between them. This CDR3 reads CASSISGGAGTEAFF. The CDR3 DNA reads TGTGCCAGTAGTATTAGTGGGGGCGCGGGCACTGAAGCTTTCTTT.

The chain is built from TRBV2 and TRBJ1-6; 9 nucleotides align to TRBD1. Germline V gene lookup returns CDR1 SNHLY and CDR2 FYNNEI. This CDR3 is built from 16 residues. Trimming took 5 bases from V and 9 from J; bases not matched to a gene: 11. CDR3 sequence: CASSPPNQDRGSPLHF. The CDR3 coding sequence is TGTGCCAGCAGTCCGCCGAATCAGGACAGGGGTTCACCCCTCCACTTT.

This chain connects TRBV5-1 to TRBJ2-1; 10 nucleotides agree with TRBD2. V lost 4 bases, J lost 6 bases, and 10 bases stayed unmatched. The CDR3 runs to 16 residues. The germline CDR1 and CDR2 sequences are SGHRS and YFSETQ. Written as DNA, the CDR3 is TGCGCCAGCAGCATAACTACTAGCGGGGAAGTCAATGAGCAGTTCTTC. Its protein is CASSITTSGEVNEQFF.

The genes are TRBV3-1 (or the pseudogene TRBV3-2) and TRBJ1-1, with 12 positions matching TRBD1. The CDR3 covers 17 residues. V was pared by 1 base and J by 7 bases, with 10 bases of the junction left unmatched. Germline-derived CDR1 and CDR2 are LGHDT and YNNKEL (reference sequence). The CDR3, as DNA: TGTGCCAGCAGCCAAGGAGGGGACAGGGGGCGCTTAAATGAAGCTTTCTTT. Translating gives CASSQGGDRGRLNEAFF.

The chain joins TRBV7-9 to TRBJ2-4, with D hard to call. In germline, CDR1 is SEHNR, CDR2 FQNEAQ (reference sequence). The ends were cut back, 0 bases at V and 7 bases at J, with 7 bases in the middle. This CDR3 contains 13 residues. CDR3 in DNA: TGTGCCAGCAGCTTAGCGGGCCCCAACATTCAGTACTTC. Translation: CASSLAGPNIQYF.

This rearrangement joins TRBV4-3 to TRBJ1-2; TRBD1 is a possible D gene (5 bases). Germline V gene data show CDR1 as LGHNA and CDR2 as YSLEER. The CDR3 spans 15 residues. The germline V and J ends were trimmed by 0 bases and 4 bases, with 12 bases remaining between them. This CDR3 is CASSQDRAYLYGYTF. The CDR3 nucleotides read TGCGCCAGCAGCCAAGACAGGGCCTACCTCTATGGCTACACCTTC.